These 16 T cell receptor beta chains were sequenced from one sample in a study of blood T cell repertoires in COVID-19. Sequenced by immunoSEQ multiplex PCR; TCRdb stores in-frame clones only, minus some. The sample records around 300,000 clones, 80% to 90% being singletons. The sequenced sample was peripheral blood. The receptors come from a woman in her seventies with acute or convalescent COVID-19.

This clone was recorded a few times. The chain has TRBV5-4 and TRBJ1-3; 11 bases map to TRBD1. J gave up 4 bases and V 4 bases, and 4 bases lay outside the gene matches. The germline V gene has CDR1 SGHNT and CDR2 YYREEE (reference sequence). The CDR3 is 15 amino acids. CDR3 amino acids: CASSTRTGGGNTIYF. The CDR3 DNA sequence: TGTGCCAGCAGCACCCGGACAGGGGGCGGAAACACCATATATTTT.

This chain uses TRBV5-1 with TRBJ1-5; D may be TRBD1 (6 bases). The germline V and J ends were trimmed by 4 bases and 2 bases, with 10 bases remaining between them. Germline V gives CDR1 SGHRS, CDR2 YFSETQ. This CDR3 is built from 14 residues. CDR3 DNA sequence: TGCGCCAGCAGCCGAGGGGGAGGCAATCAGCCCCAGCATTTT. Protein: CASSRGGGNQPQHF.

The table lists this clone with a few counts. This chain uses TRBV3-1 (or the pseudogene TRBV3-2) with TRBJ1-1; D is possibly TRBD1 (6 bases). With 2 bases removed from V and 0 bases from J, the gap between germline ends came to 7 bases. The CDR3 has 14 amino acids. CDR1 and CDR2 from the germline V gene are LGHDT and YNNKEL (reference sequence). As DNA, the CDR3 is TGTGCCAGCAGCCAAAAGGGGGTGAACACTGAAGCTTTCTTT. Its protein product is CASSQKGVNTEAFF.

The CDR3 reads CASSNRGGLGEQYF. As DNA, the CDR3 is TGTGCCAGCAGCAACCGGGGGGGCCTTGGCGAGCAGTACTTC. The J gene is TRBJ2-7, the V gene TRBV3-1 (or the pseudogene TRBV3-2); 8 bases match TRBD2. Trimming at V came to 5 bases and at J to 6 bases, leaving 9 bases not matched to a gene. Germline-derived CDR1 and CDR2 are LGHDT and YNNKEL (reference sequence). The CDR3 spans 14 residues.

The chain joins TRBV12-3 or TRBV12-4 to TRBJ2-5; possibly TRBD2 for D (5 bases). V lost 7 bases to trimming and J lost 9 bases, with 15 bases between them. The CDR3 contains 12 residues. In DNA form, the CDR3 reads TGTGCCAGCACGTCTCAGGACTGGCCCCAGTACTTC. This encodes CASTSQDWPQYF.

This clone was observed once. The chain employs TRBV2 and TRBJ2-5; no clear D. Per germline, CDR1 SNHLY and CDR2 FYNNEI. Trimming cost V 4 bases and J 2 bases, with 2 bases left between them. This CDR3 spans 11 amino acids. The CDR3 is CASSAQETQYF. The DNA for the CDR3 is TGTGCCAGCAGTGCGCAAGAGACCCAGTACTTC.

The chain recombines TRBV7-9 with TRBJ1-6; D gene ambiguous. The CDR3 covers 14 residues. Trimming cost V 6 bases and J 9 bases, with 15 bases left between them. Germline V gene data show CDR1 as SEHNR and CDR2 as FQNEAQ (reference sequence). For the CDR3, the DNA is TGTGCCAGCAGATCTGGAGGTCAAAGTTCACCCCTCCACTTT. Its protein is CASRSGGQSSPLHF.

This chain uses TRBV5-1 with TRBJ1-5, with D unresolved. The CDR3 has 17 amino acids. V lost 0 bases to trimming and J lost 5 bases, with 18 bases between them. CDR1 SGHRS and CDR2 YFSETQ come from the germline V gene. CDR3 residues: CASSLARFSRTDQPQHF. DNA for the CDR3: TGCGCCAGCAGCTTGGCCAGATTTAGTCGGACTGATCAGCCCCAGCATTTT.

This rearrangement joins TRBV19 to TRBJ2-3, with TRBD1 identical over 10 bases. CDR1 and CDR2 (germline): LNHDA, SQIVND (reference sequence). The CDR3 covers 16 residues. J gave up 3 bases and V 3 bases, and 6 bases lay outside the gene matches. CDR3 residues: CASSIGVGQGTDTQYF. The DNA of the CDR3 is TGTGCCAGTAGTATCGGGGTGGGACAGGGGACAGATACGCAGTATTTT.

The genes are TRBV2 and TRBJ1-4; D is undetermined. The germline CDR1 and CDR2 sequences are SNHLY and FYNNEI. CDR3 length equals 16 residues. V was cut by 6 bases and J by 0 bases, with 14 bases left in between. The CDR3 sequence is CASSLLGVATNEKLFF. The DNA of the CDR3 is TGTGCCAGCAGCCTACTCGGGGTTGCAACTAATGAAAAACTGTTTTTT.

CDR3: CASSPTQAGNTQYF. For the CDR3, the DNA is TGTGCCAGCAGCCCGACCCAGGCGGGAAATACGCAGTATTTT. The chain combines TRBV11-2 with TRBJ2-3; D is possibly TRBD2 (6 bases). Germline assignment: CDR1 SGHAT and CDR2 FQNNGV. Trimming cost V 5 bases and J 7 bases, with 16 bases left between them. The CDR3 sequence is 14 residues long.

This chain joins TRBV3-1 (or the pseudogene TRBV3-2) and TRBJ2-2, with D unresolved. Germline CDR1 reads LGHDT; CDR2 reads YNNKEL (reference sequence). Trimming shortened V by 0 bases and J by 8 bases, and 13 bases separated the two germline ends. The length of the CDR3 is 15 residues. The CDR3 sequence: CASSQEATLGGELFF. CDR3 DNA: TGTGCCAGCAGCCAAGAGGCTACCCTCGGGGGGGAGCTGTTTTTT.

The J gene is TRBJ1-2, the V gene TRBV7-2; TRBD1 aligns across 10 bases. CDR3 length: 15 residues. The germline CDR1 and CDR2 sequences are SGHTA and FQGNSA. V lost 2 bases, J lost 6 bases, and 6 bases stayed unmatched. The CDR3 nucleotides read TGTGCCAGCAGCTTACGGACCGGGACAGGGGATGGCTACACCTTC. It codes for CASSLRTGTGDGYTF.

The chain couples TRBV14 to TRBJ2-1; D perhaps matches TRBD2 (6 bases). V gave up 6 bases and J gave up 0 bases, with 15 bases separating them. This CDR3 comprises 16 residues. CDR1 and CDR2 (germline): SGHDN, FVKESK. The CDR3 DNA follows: TGTGCCAGCAGGAAGTCCCTCGGGGGCTCCTACAATGAGCAGTTCTTC. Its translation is CASRKSLGGSYNEQFF.

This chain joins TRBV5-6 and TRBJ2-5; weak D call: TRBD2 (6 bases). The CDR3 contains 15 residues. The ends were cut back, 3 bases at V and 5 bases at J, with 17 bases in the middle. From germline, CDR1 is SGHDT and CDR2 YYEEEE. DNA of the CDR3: TGTGCCAGCAGCTCAGGACTATTTCAGATGGAGACCCAGTACTTC. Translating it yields CASSSGLFQMETQYF.

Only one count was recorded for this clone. CDR3: CASSFAGGYNEQFF. The CDR3 DNA is TGCGCCAGCAGCTTTGCGGGGGGTTACAATGAGCAGTTCTTC. The chain uses TRBV5-1 and TRBJ2-1; TRBD2 matches at 8 bases. J gave up 4 bases and V 2 bases, and 2 bases lay outside the gene matches. The length of the CDR3 is 14 residues. Germline V gene lookup returns CDR1 SGHRS and CDR2 YFSETQ.